This TCR beta chain stems from a study of monozygotic twins with inflammatory bowel disease. CDR1 and CDR2 (germline): KGHSH, LQKENI. This CDR3 region has 17 residues. The authors used approximately 3.5 ug of total RNA per TCR library. TCRdb re-called the 5' RACE reads and shows each CDR3 protein once, DNA omitted. The record lists some 400,000 distinct CDR3 sequences, of which the ten most abundant hold around 2.4%. Input material: blood. V and J are TRBV18 and TRBJ2-2; TCRdb's D call of TRBD1 is untestable without DNA. The origin of this receptor is a human donor with ulcerative colitis or Crohn's disease, or a healthy co-twin of an affected twin (not recorded which). CDR3 in amino acids: CASSPPTGGENTGELFF.